The 12 T cell receptor beta chains in this list originate from one sample, sequenced in a study of shared clonotypes between healthy human individuals. Sequenced by immunoSEQ multiplex PCR; TCRdb stores in-frame clones only, minus some. The data contain 850,000 to 1,200,000 clones, 75% of them seen just once; the ten biggest clones take up nearly 1.5%. The material sequenced was memory CD4+ T cells sorted from blood. The sample's subset: CD45RA-negative fraction. The origin of the receptors is a man between 18 and 35 years old in good health.

This clone was observed at least ten times. J is TRBJ1-6 and V is TRBV27, with D perhaps matching TRBD1 (5 bases). The V gene's germline CDR1 is MNHEY and CDR2 SMNVEV (reference sequence). The V and J ends lost 3 bases and 3 bases respectively, with 9 bases between them. CDR3 length: 15 amino acids. CDR3 coding DNA: TGTGCCAGCAGTTTCAGACAGAGCTATAATTCACCCCTCCACTTT. Translating gives CASSFRQSYNSPLHF.

V gene TRBV10-2 combines with J gene TRBJ2-2, with D perhaps matching TRBD1 (6 bases). Trimming took off 8 bases at V and 2 bases at J, with 12 bases between the two ends. Per the germline V gene, CDR1 is WSHSY and CDR2 is SAAADI. The CDR3 length is 14 residues. CDR3 DNA sequence: TGCGCCAGCCAGCGGACAGCCAACACCGGGGAGCTGTTTTTT. It specifies CASQRTANTGELFF.

J is TRBJ2-7 and V is TRBV18, with D possibly TRBD2 on 6 matching bases. The V end lost 3 bases, the J end lost 3 bases, and 12 bases lay between the germline ends. The CDR3 runs 14 residues. CDR1 KGHSH and CDR2 LQKENI come from the germline V gene. The CDR3 DNA sequence: TGTGCCAGCTCACCGGCGGGACTCATCTACGAGCAGTACTTC. This sequence encodes CASSPAGLIYEQYF.

The chain combines TRBV30 with TRBJ1-3, with D maybe TRBD1 (6 bases). V lost 2 bases and J 3 bases, leaving 8 bases between the germline ends. This CDR3 has 13 residues. Germline assignment: CDR1 GTSNPN and CDR2 SVGIG (reference sequence). CDR3 sequence reads: CAWSSGVGNTIYF. DNA of the CDR3: TGTGCCTGGAGTTCAGGGGTTGGAAACACCATATATTTT. Supplemented by reference TRBV30 and TRBJ1-3, the full variable domain reads SQTIHQWPATLVQPVGSPLSLECTVEGTSNPNLYWYRQAAGRGLQLLFYSVGIGQISSEVPQNLSASRPQDRQFILSSKKLLLSDSGFYLCAWSSGVGNTIYFGEGSWLTVV.

This clone was counted between two and nine times. The rearrangement uses TRBV30 and TRBJ1-5; D gene unclear. The CDR3 has 14 amino acids. CDR1 and CDR2 from the germline V gene are GTSNPN and SVGIG (reference sequence). Trimming pared 0 bases from V and 6 bases from J, leaving 12 bases between. CDR3 in amino acids: CAWSVPPGIQPQHF. The CDR3 region has the DNA TGTGCCTGGAGTGTACCCCCTGGGATTCAGCCCCAGCATTTT.

The chain is built from TRBV27 and TRBJ2-7; D may be TRBD2 (7 bases). The ends were cut back, 10 bases at V and 3 bases at J, with 19 bases in the middle. The V gene's germline CDR1 is MNHEY and CDR2 SMNVEV (reference sequence). CDR3 length: 14 amino acids. The DNA for the CDR3 is TGTGCCACCAGGAGAGGGGGGGCGGACTACGAGCAGTACTTC. Translated, it gives CATRRGGADYEQYF.

The chain couples TRBV7-6 to TRBJ2-3; 11 bases agree with TRBD2. Germline V lookup: CDR1 SGHVS, CDR2 FNYEAQ. The CDR3 spans 15 residues. J gave up 2 bases and V 5 bases, and 3 bases lay outside the gene matches. CDR3 sequence (DNA): TGTGCCAGCAGCAAGGGACTAGCGGTCACAGATACGCAGTATTTT. This codes for CASSKGLAVTDTQYF.

This chain joins TRBV7-8 and TRBJ2-3; 8 nucleotides match TRBD2. Unmatched junction bases numbered 8, after V lost 5 bases and J lost 4 bases. The CDR3 loop spans 15 amino acids. Germline V gives CDR1 SGHVS, CDR2 FQNEAQ. The CDR3 DNA is TGTGCCAGCAGCCCCATAGCGGGAAGGCCAGATACGCAGTATTTT. Translating gives CASSPIAGRPDTQYF.

V and J are TRBV6-5 and TRBJ1-1; no firm D call. The CDR3 is 14 residues long. Germline CDR1 MNHEY, CDR2 SVGAGI. Between the trimmed V and J ends, which lost 6 bases and 0 bases, there was a span of 11 bases. The CDR3 nucleotides are TGTGCCAGCAGCCCCAGGACCATGAACACTGAAGCTTTCTTT. Amino acid sequence: CASSPRTMNTEAFF.

The chain carries TRBV6-5 and TRBJ1-5; tentative D call: TRBD1 (6 bases). Trimming took off 4 bases at V and 2 bases at J, with 15 bases between the two ends. Germline V gene sequence: CDR1 MNHEY, CDR2 SVGAGI. The CDR3 sequence is 16 residues long. This CDR3 is CASSLTGIRGNQPQHF. Here the CDR3 DNA reads TGTGCCAGCAGTTTAACAGGGATAAGGGGCAATCAGCCCCAGCATTTT.

V and J are TRBV18 and TRBJ2-2; D might be TRBD1 (6 bases). Germline V gene data show CDR1 as KGHSH and CDR2 as LQKENI. This CDR3 is 16 amino acids long. Trimming pared 1 base from V and 0 bases from J, leaving 9 bases between. The CDR3: CASSPRGTTNTGELFF. The CDR3 nucleotides read TGTGCCAGCTCACCACGTGGGACAACGAACACCGGGGAGCTGTTTTTT. The whole variable domain, filled in from reference TRBV18 and TRBJ2-2, reads NAGVMQNPRHLVRRRGQEARLRCSPMKGHSHVYWYRQLPEEGLKFMVYLQKENIIDESGMPKERFSAEFPKEGPSILRIQQVVRGDSAAYFCASSPRGTTNTGELFFGEGSRLTVL.

The chain employs TRBV4-1 and TRBJ1-1; TRBD1 aligns across 8 bases. V dropped 4 bases and J dropped 7; count of bases not matched to a gene: 5. Germline lookup yields CDR1 MGHRA and CDR2 YSYEKL. This CDR3 contains 13 residues. CDR3 loop: CASSLDRVFEAFF. CDR3 DNA sequence: TGCGCCAGCAGCCTGGACAGGGTATTTGAAGCTTTCTTT.